These 6 T cell receptor beta chains were sequenced from one sample in a study of T cell responses to AZD1222 COVID-19 vaccine. Here immunoSEQ multiplex PCR was the method, and the copy in TCRdb shows in-frame clones only, minus some. The sample contains approximately 110,000 clones, roughly 87% of which appear only once. Sequenced material: peripheral blood, taken on day 0 of AZD1222 vaccination. The source is an adult in good health.

The V call is TRBV6-5, the J call TRBJ2-3, with TRBD2 identical over 9 bases. Germline CDR1 reads MNHEY; CDR2 reads SVGAGI. The ends lost 9 bases at V and 4 bases at J; junction bases unmatched: 5. CDR3 length: 13 residues. The CDR3 bases are TGTGCCAGTAAGCGGGGGGACCCAGATACGCAGTATTTT. This translates into CASKRGDPDTQYF.

The chain uses TRBV13 and TRBJ1-6; 10 nucleotides match TRBD1. The CDR3 sequence is 15 residues long. V lost 4 bases to trimming and J lost 10 bases; unmatched junction nucleotides: 7. Germline loops: CDR1 PRHDT, CDR2 FYEKMQ (reference sequence). The CDR3 bases are TGTGCCAGCAGCTCCGGGACAGGGGTTCGGTCACCCCTCCACTTT. It is translated as CASSSGTGVRSPLHF.

This sequence joins TRBV9 and TRBJ2-1; D is unclear. The CDR3 is 12 residues long. V was trimmed by 1 base and J by 8 bases, leaving 7 bases between them. Per germline, CDR1 SGDLS and CDR2 YYNGEE. The CDR3 DNA follows: TGTGCCAGCAGCGTATCTCCGGATGAGCAGTTCTTC. This gives the protein CASSVSPDEQFF.

V usage is TRBV30 and J usage is TRBJ2-5; D unresolved. Trimming took off 0 bases at V and 4 bases at J, with 9 bases between the two ends. The CDR3 totals 13 residues. Looked up from germline, CDR1 is GTSNPN and CDR2 is SVGIG (reference sequence). This CDR3 is CAWSVTPGETQYF. The CDR3, as DNA: TGTGCCTGGAGTGTAACACCGGGAGAGACCCAGTACTTC.

The chain has TRBV7-9 and TRBJ1-2; 8 bases are shared with TRBD1. After removal of 5 bases from V and 8 bases from J, the junction contained 10 bases not matched to a gene. The CDR3 is made up of 14 amino acids. CDR1 and CDR2 from the germline V gene are SEHNR and FQNEAQ (reference sequence). DNA for the CDR3: TGTGCCAGCAGCACGACTGACAGGGGTAGCGGCTACACCTTC. Its translation is CASSTTDRGSGYTF.

The CDR3 DNA follows: TGTGCCAGCAGAGTGGGTTTGAACACTGAAGCTTTCTTT. It is translated as CASRVGLNTEAFF. The genes are TRBV6-5 and TRBJ1-1; D not certain. The CDR3 loop spans 13 amino acids. The V gene lost 6 bases and the J gene lost 0 bases, with 8 bases spanning the gap. CDR1 and CDR2 (germline): MNHEY, SVGAGI.